This T cell receptor (beta chain) was retrieved from a study of blood T cell repertoires in COVID-19. Background on the study: COVID-19 samples from acute and convalescent phases originated in the United States, Italy and Spain.

This clone was counted a few times. Trimming left V 4 bases short and J 4 bases short, with 25 bases between. Germline V gives CDR1 WSHSY, CDR2 SAAADI. CDR3 length: 18 amino acids. In the study's own analysis: Nucleated cell number was recorded as an estimate derived from reference gene primer amplification. The assay was immunoSEQ multiplex PCR, and TCRdb's table has in-frame clones only and misses some. V and J calls plus clone size are reproduced from that table; the DNA served to infer D and trimming. The sample yields about 280,000 clones, roughly 86% seen once. The sequence derives from a woman aged 25 to 39 who had recovered from COVID-19. V gene TRBV10-2 combines with J gene TRBJ1-1; maybe TRBD1 (5 bases). The specimen sequenced was peripheral blood. This CDR3 reads CASSGITEAHGGGTEAFF. In DNA, the CDR3 is TGCGCCAGCAGTGGAATTACAGAAGCCCACGGGGGGGGCACTGAAGCTTTCTTT.